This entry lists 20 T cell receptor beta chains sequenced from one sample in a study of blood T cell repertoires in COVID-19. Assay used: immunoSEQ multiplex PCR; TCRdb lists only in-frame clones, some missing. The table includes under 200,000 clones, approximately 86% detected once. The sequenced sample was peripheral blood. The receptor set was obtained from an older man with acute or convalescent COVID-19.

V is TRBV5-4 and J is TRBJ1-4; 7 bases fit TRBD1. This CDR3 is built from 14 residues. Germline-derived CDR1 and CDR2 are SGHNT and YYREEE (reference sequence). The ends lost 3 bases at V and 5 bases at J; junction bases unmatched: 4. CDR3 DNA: TGTGCCAGCAGCTCGGGACAGCCAAATGAAAAACTGTTTTTT. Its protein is CASSSGQPNEKLFF.

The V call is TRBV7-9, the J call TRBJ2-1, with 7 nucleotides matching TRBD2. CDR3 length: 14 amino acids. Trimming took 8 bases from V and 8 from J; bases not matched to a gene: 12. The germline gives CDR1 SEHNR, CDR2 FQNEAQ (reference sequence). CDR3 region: CASQLGEGIDEQFF. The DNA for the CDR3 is TGTGCCAGCCAACTAGGGGAGGGGATTGATGAGCAGTTCTTC.

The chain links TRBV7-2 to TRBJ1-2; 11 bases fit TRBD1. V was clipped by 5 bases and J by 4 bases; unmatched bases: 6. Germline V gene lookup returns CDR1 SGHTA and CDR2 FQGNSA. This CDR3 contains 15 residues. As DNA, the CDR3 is TGTGCCAGCAGCATGGGGACAGGGGGTTTCTATGGCTACACCTTC. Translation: CASSMGTGGFYGYTF.

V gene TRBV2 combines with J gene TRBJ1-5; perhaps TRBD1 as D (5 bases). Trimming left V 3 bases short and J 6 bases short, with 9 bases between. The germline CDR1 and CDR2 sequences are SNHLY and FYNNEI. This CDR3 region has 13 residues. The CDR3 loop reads CASSDREGQPQHF. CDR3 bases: TGTGCCAGCAGTGACAGGGAGGGTCAGCCCCAGCATTTT.

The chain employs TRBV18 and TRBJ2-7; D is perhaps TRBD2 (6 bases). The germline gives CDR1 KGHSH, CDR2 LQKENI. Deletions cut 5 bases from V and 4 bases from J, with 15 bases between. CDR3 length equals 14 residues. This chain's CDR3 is CASSKEGIKYEQYF. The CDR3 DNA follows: TGTGCCAGCTCAAAGGAGGGAATAAAGTACGAGCAGTACTTC.

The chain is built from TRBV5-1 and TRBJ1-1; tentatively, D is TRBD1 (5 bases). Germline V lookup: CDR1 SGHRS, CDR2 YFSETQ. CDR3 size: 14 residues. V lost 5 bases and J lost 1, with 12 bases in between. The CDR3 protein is CASRGGPSNTEAFF. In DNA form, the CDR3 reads TGCGCCAGCAGGGGGGGTCCCTCGAACACTGAAGCTTTCTTT.

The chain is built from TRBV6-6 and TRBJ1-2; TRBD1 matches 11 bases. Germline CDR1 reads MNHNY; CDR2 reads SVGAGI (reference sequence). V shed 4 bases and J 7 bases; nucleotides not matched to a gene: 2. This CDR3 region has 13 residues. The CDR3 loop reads CASSSDRGLGYTF. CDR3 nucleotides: TGTGCCAGCAGTTCGGACAGGGGGCTTGGCTACACCTTC.

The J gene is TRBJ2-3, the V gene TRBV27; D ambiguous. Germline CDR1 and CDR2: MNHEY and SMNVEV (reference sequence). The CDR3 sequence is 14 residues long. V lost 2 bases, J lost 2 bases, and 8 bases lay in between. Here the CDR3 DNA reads TGTGCCAGCAGTTTAGGAGAGGCCACAGATACGCAGTATTTT. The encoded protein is CASSLGEATDTQYF.

For the CDR3, the DNA is TGTGCCAGCAGGTCGGGAGGAAGCAATCAGCCCCAGCATTTT. Its protein product is CASRSGGSNQPQHF. The V call is TRBV27, the J call TRBJ1-5; no definite D call. V was cut by 6 bases and J by 1 base, with 10 bases left in between. Looked up from germline, CDR1 is MNHEY and CDR2 is SMNVEV (reference sequence). CDR3 length: 14 amino acids.

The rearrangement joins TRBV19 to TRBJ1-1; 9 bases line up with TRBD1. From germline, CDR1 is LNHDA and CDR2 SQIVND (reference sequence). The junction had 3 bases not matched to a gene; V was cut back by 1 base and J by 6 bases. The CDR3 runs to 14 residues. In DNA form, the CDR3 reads TGTGCCAGTAGTATAGTCCGGGACAGGGCTGAAGCTTTCTTT. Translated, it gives CASSIVRDRAEAFF.

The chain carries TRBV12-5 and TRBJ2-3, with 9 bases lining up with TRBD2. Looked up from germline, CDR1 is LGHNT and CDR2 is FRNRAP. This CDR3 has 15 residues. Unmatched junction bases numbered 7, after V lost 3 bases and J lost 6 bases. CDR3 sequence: CASGFGASGADTQYF. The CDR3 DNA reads TGTGCTAGTGGTTTTGGGGCTAGCGGGGCCGATACGCAGTATTTT.

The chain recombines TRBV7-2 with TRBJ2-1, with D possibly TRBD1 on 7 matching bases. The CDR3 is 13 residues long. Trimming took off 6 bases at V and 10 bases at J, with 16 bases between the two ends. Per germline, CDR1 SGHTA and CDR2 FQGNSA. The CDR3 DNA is TGTGCCAGCAGGCAGAGCAGGGGGAGGGAGCAGTTCTTC. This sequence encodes CASRQSRGREQFF.

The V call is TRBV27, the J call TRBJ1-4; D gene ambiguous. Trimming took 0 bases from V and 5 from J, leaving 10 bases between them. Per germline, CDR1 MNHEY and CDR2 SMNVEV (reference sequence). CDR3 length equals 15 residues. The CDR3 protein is CASSLSYTYNEKLFF. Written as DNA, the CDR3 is TGTGCCAGCAGTTTATCGTATACCTACAATGAAAAACTGTTTTTT.

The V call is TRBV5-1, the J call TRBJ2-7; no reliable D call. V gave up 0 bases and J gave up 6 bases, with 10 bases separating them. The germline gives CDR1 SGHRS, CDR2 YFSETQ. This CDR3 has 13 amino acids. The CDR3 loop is CASSLVPLAEQYF. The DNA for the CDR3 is TGCGCCAGCAGCTTGGTTCCCCTGGCCGAGCAGTACTTC.

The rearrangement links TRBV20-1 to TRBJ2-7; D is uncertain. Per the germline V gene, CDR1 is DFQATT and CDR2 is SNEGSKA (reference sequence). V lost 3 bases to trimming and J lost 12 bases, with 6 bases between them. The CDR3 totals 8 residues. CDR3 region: CSASPGYF. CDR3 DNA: TGCAGTGCTAGTCCGGGGTACTTC.

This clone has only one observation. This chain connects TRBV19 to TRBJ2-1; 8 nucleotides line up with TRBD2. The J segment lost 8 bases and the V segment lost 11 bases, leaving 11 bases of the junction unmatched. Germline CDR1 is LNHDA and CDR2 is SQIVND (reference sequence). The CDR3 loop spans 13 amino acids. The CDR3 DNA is TGTGCCTTTTTGCGGGAGGAGGGAGATGAGCAGTTCTTC. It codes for CAFLREEGDEQFF.

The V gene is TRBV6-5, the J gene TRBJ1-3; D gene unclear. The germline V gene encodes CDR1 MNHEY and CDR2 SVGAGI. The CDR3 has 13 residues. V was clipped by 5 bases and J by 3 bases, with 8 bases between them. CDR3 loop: CASSPAYGNTIYF. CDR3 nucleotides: TGTGCCAGCAGTCCCGCCTATGGAAACACCATATATTTT.

DNA for the CDR3: TGTGCCAGCCGGGGGTTTGGGGATCAGCCCCAGCATTTT. Translated, it gives CASRGFGDQPQHF. The chain carries TRBV27 and TRBJ1-5; tentative D call: TRBD1 (5 bases). The germline gives CDR1 MNHEY, CDR2 SMNVEV (reference sequence). V was clipped by 8 bases and J by 5 bases, with 13 bases between them. This CDR3 has 13 amino acids.

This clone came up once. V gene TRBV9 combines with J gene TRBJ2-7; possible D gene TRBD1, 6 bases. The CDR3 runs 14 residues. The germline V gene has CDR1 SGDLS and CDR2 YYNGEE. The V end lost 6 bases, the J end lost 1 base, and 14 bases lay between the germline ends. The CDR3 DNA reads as TGTGCCAGCAACGAAGGACAGCTTTCCTACGAGCAGTACTTC. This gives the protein CASNEGQLSYEQYF.

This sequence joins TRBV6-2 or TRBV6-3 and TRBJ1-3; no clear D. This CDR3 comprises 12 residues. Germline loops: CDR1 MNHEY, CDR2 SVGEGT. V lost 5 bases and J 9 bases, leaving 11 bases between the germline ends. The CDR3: CASSPLGSTIYF. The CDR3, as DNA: TGTGCCAGCAGTCCGCTGGGGAGCACCATATATTTT.